The entry below gives a single T cell receptor (beta chain) sequence along with its context. The primer mix had 60 Vbeta and 13 Jbeta primers. Clones were read by immunoSEQ multiplex PCR, and TCRdb kept only the in-frame ones, dropping some. The sample carries about 100,000 clones, approximately 70% recorded once. The data belong to a study of cytomegalovirus exposure and HLA in healthy donors. Trimming removed 6 bases at V and 5 bases at J, with 13 bases between. This CDR3 is 13 amino acids long. Germline V CDR1 and CDR2: MNHEY, SMNVEV (reference sequence). Sequenced sample: PBMCs. The sequence derives from a man between 40 and 49 years old in good health and CMV-seronegative. The chain couples TRBV27 to TRBJ1-1; no firm D call. CDR3 in DNA: TGTGCCAGCAGATTCCACGGGGTTACTGAAGCTTTCTTT. Its translation is CASRFHGVTEAFF.